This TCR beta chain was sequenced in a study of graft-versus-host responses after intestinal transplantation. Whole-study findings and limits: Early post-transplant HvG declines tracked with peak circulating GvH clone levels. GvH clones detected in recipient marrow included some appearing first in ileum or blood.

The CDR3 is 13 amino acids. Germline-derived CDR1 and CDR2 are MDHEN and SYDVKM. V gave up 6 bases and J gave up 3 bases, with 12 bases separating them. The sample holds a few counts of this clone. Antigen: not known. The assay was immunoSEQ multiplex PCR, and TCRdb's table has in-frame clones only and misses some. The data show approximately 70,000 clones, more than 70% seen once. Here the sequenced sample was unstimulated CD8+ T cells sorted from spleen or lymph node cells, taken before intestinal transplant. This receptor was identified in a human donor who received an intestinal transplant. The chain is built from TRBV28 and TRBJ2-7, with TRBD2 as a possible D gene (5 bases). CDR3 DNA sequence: TGTGCCAGCAGGGCGGGTACCAACTACGAGCAGTACTTC. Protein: CASRAGTNYEQYF. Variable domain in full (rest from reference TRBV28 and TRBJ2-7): DVKVTQSSRYLVKRTGEKVFLECVQDMDHENMFWYRQDPGLGLRLIYFSYDVKMKEKGDIPEGYSVSREKKERFSLILESASTNQTSMYLCASRAGTNYEQYFGPGTRLTVT.